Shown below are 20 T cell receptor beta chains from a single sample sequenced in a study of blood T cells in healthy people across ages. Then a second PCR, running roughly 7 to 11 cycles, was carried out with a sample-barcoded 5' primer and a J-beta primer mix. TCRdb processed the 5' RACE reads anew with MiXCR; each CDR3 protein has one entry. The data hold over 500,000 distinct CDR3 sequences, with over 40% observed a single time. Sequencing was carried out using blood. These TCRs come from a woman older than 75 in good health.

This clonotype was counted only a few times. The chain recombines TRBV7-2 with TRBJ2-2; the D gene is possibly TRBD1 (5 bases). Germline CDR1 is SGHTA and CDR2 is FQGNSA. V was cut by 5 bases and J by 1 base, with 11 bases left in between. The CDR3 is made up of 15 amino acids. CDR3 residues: CASSMWGQNTGELFF. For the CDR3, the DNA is TGTGCCAGCAGCATGTGGGGCCAGAACACCGGGGAGCTGTTTTTT.

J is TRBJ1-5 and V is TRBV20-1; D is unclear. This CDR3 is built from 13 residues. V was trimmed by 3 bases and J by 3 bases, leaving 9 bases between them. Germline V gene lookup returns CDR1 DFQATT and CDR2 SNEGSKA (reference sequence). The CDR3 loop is CSASVGINQPQHF. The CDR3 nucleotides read TGCAGTGCTAGTGTGGGGATCAATCAGCCCCAGCATTTT.

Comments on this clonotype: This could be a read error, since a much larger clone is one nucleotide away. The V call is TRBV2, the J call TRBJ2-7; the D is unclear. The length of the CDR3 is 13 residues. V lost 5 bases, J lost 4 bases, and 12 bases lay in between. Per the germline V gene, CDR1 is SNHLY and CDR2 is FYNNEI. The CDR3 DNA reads TGTGCCAGCAGTAAATTAGGTCTTTACGAGCAGTACTTC. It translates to CASSKLGLYEQYF.

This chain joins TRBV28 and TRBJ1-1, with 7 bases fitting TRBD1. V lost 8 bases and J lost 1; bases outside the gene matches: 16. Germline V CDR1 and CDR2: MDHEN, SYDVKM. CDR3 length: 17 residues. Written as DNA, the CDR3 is TGTGCCAGCGGAACTTACAAGGGGGCGGGAGGGAACACTGAAGCTTTCTTT. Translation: CASGTYKGAGGNTEAFF.

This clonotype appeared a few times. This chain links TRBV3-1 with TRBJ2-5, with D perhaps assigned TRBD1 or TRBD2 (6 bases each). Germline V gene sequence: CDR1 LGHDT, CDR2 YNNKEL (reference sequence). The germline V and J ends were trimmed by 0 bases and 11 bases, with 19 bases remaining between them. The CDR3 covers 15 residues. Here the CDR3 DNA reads TGTGCCAGCAGCCAAGATCGGGGGCCACTTAGGGAGCAGTACTTC. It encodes CASSQDRGPLREQYF.

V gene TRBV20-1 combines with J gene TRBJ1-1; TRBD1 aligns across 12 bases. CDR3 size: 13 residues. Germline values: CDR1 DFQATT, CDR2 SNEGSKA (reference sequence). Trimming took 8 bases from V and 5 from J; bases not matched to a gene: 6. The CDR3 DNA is TGCAGTCCGGGACAGGGGGCGCGGACTGAAGCTTTCTTT. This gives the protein CSPGQGARTEAFF.

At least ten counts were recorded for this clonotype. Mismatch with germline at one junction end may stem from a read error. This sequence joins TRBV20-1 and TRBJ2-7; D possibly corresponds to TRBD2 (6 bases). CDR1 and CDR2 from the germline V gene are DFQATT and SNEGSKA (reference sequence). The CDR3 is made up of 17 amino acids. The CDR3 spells CSARDPRGSGSVYEQYF. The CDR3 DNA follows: TGCAGTGCTAGAGATCCCCGGGGTTCCGGGAGTGTCTACGAACAGTACTTC.

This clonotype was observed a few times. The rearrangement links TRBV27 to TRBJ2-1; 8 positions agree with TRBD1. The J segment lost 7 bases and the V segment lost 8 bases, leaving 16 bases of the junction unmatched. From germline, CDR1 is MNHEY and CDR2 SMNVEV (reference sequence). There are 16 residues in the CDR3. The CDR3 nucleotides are TGTGCCAGCCGCATCCGGCAAGACAGGGGACCTAATGAGCAGTTCTTC. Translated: CASRIRQDRGPNEQFF.

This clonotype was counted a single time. The CDR3 bases are TGTGCCAGCAGCTTGGGCAGGGATAACATTCAGTACTTC. It is translated as CASSLGRDNIQYF. The V call is TRBV11-2, the J call TRBJ2-5, with D perhaps matching TRBD1 (5 bases). The last part of the DNA fits TRBJ2-4 better; the J call may be wrong. This CDR3 is 13 amino acids long. The germline V gene has CDR1 SGHAT and CDR2 FQNNGV.

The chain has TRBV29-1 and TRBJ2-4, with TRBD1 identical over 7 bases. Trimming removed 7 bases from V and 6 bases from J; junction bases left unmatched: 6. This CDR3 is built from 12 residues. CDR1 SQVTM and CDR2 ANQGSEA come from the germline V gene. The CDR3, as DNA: TGCAGCGGGCTGGGACAGAGAAACATTCAGTACTTC. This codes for CSGLGQRNIQYF.

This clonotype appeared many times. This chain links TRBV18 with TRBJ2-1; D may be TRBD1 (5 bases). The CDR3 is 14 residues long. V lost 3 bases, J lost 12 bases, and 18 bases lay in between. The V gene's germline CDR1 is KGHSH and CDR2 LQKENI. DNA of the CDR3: TGTGCCAGCTCACCCCTCGAAGGGGCCTCGGGGCAGTTCTTC. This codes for CASSPLEGASGQFF. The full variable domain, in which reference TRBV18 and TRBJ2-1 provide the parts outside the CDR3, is NAGVMQNPRHLVRRRGQEARLRCSPMKGHSHVYWYRQLPEEGLKFMVYLQKENIIDESGMPKERFSAEFPKEGPSILRIQQVVRGDSAAYFCASSPLEGASGQFFGPGTRLTVL.

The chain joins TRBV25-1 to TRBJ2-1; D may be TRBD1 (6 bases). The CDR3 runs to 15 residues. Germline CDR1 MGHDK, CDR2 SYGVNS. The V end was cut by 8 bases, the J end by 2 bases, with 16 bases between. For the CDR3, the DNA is TGTGCCAGCCGTACAAGGACAGATACCTACAATGAGCAGTTCTTC. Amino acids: CASRTRTDTYNEQFF.

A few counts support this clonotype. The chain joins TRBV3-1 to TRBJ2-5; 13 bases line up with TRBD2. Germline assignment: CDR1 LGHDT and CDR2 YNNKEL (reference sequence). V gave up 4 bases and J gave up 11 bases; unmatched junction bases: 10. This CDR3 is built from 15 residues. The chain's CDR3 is CASSRGLAGDNEQYF. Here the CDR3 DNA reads TGTGCCAGCAGCCGCGGACTAGCGGGGGACAATGAGCAGTACTTC.

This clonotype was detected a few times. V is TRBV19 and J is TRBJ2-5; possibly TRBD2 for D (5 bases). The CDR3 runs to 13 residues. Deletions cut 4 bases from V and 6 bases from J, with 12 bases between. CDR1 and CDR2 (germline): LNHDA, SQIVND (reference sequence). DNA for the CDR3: TGTGCCAGTAGTAGCCGGGAATACCAGACCCAGTACTTC. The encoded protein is CASSSREYQTQYF.

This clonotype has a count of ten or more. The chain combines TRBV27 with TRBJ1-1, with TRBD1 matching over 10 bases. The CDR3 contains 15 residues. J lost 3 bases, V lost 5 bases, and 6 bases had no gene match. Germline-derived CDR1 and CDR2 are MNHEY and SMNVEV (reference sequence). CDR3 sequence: CASSPRTGGDTEAFF. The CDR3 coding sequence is TGTGCCAGCAGTCCCCGGACAGGGGGGGACACTGAAGCTTTCTTT.

CDR3 residues: CSARVIGSPYGYTF. CDR3 nucleotides: TGCAGTGCTAGAGTCATCGGGTCCCCCTATGGCTACACCTTC. The chain has TRBV20-1 and TRBJ1-2, with unresolved D. The CDR3 is 14 amino acids. V lost 1 base to trimming and J lost 4 bases, with 13 bases between them. Germline V gene data show CDR1 as DFQATT and CDR2 as SNEGSKA (reference sequence).

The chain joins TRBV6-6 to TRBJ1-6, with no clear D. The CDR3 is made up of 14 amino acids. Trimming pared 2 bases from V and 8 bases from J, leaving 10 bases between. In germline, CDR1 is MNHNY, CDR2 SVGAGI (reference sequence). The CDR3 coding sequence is TGTGCCAGCAGTTACGGCGGGGAGTATTCACCCCTCCACTTT. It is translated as CASSYGGEYSPLHF.

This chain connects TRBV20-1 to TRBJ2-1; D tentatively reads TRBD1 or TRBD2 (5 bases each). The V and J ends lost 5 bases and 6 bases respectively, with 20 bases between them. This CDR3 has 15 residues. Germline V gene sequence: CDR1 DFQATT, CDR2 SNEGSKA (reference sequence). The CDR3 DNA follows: TGCAGTGCTGCCAAGGCCGGACCTGGGGGCAATGAGCAGTTCTTC. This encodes CSAAKAGPGGNEQFF.

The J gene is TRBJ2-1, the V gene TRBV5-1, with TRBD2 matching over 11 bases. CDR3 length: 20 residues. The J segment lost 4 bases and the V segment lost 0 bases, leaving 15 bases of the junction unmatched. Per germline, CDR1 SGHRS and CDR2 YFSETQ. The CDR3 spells CASSLDGLAGGYSRYNEQFF. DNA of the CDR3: TGCGCCAGCAGCTTGGATGGTCTAGCGGGAGGATATAGTCGGTACAATGAGCAGTTCTTC.

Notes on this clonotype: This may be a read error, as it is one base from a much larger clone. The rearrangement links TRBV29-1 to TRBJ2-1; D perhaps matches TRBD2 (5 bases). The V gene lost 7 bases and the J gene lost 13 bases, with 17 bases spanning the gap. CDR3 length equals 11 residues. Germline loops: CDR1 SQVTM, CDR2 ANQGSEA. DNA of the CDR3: TGCAGCGGCGAGTATAGGGAGACCCAGTTCTTC. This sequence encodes CSGEYRETQFF.